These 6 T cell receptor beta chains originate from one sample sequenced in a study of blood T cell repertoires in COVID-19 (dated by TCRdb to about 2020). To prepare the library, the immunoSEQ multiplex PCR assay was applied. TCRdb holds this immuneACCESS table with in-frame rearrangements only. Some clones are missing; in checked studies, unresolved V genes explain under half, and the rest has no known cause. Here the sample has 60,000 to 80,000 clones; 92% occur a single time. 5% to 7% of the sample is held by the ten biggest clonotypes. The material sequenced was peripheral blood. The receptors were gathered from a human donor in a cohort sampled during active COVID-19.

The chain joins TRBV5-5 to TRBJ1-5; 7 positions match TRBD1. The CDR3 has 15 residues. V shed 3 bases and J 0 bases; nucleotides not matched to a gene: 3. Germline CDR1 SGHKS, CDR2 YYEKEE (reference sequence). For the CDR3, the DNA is TGTGCCAGCAGCTGGGGGACAGCTAGCAATCAGCCCCAGCATTTT. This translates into CASSWGTASNQPQHF.

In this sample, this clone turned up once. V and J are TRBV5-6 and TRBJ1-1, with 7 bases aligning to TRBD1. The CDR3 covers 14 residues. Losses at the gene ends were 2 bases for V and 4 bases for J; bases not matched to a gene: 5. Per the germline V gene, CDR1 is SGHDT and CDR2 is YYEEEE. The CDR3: CASSFQGDGTEAFF. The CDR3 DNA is TGTGCCAGCAGCTTCCAGGGGGACGGCACTGAAGCTTTCTTT. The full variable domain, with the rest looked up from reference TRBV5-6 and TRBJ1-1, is DAGVTQSPTHLIKTRGQQVTLRCSPKSGHDTVSWYQQALGQGPQFIFQYYEEEERQRGNFPDRFSGHQFPNYSSELNVNALLLGDSALYLCASSFQGDGTEAFFGQGTRLTVV.

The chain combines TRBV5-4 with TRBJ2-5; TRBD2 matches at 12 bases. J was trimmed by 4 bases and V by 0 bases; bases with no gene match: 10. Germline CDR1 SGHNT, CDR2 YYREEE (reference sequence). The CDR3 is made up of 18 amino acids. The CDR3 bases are TGTGCCAGCAGCTTGGGATCTAGCGGGGGGGGGCGTGCAGAGACCCAGTACTTC. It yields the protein CASSLGSSGGGRAETQYF.

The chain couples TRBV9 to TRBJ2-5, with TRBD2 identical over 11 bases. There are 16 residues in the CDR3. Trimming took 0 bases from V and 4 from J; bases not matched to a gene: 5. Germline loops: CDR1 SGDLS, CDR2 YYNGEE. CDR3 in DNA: TGTGCCAGCAGCGTAGGCGTAGCGGGGGGGAGAGAGACCCAGTACTTC. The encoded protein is CASSVGVAGGRETQYF. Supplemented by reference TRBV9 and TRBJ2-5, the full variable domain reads DSGVTQTPKHLITATGQRVTLRCSPRSGDLSVYWYQQSLDQGLQFLIQYYNGEERAKGNILERFSAQQFPDLHSELNLSSLELGDSALYFCASSVGVAGGRETQYFGPGTRLLVL.

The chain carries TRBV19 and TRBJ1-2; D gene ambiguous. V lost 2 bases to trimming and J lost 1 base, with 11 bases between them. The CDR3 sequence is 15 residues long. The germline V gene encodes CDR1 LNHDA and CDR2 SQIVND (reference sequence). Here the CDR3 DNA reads TGTGCCAGTAGTATAATCGGAGACTTTAACTATGGCTACACCTTC. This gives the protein CASSIIGDFNYGYTF.

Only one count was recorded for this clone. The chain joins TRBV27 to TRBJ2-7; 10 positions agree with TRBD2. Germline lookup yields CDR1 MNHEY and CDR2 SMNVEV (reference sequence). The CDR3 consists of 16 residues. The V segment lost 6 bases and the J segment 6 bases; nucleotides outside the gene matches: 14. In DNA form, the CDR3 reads TGTGCCAGCAGCCCAGGACTAGCGGCAAATCTAGCCGAGCAGTACTTC. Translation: CASSPGLAANLAEQYF.